These 26 T cell receptor beta chains were all obtained from the same sample, sequenced in a study of blood T cell repertoires in COVID-19. Only in-frame clones appear in the TCRdb table, and some are missing; sequencing was by immunoSEQ multiplex PCR. Among 200,000 to 300,000 clones listed, 84% were seen once. Sample: peripheral blood. The origin of the receptors is a man between 60 and 75 years old with acute or convalescent COVID-19.

This chain connects TRBV7-2 to TRBJ2-3; TRBD2 is a possible D gene (6 bases). Germline values: CDR1 SGHTA, CDR2 FQGNSA. CDR3 length equals 15 residues. V dropped 5 bases and J dropped 1 base, with 13 bases sitting between them. CDR3 coding DNA: TGTGCCAGCAGCCGCGGGGACCCCGGCACAGATACGCAGTATTTT. This codes for CASSRGDPGTDTQYF.

The chain uses TRBV4-1 and TRBJ2-3; D is uncertain. CDR1 and CDR2 (germline): MGHRA, YSYEKL. The CDR3 sequence is 17 residues long. Trimming took off 1 base at V and 0 bases at J, with 14 bases between the two ends. The CDR3, as DNA: TGCGCCAGCAGCCAAGTGGGCCCCGAGTCTAGCACAGATACGCAGTATTTT. Protein sequence: CASSQVGPESSTDTQYF.

The V call is TRBV3-1 (or the pseudogene TRBV3-2), the J call TRBJ2-1, with 10 bases fitting TRBD2. This CDR3 is built from 17 residues. CDR1 and CDR2 (germline): LGHDT, YNNKEL (reference sequence). Trimming at V came to 0 bases and at J to 4 bases, leaving 6 bases not matched to a gene. CDR3 residues: CASSQDPGLADYNEQFF. CDR3 nucleotides: TGTGCCAGCAGCCAAGATCCAGGACTAGCGGATTACAATGAGCAGTTCTTC.

The J gene is TRBJ1-6, the V gene TRBV27; D is perhaps TRBD1 (5 bases). Germline CDR1 and CDR2: MNHEY and SMNVEV (reference sequence). V lost 1 base, J lost 0 bases, and 13 bases lay in between. CDR3 size: 18 residues. This CDR3 reads CASSLFSGYSSYNSPLHF. The CDR3 bases are TGTGCCAGCAGTTTATTCTCAGGGTACAGCTCCTATAATTCACCCCTCCACTTT.

The chain employs TRBV10-3 and TRBJ2-2; D remains unclear. The V gene lost 6 bases and the J gene lost 6 bases, with 11 bases spanning the gap. This CDR3 comprises 13 residues. The germline V gene encodes CDR1 ENHRY and CDR2 SYGVKD. CDR3 sequence: CAISWAQPGELFF. CDR3 DNA: TGTGCCATCAGCTGGGCCCAACCCGGGGAGCTGTTTTTT.

Concerning this clone: Other DNA sequences within the sample encode an identical CDR3. The CDR3 DNA reads TGTGCCAGCAGTTACGGCGGGGCCAATCAGCCCCAGCATTTT. Translation: CASSYGGANQPQHF. This chain joins TRBV6-5 and TRBJ1-5, with D tentatively TRBD1 (5 bases). Germline lookup yields CDR1 MNHEY and CDR2 SVGAGI. The CDR3 covers 14 residues. Trimming shortened V by 2 bases and J by 3 bases, and 8 bases separated the two germline ends.

This chain links TRBV6-5 with TRBJ1-1; no clear D gene. The germline V gene has CDR1 MNHEY and CDR2 SVGAGI. CDR3 length: 15 amino acids. The V and J ends lost 2 bases and 1 base respectively, with 11 bases between them. CDR3 coding DNA: TGTGCCAGCAGTTACGCAACGGGGAGGAACACTGAAGCTTTCTTT. Amino acids: CASSYATGRNTEAFF.

The V and J genes are TRBV27 and TRBJ1-5; 8 bases are a match to TRBD1. J gave up 7 bases and V 7 bases, and 18 bases lay outside the gene matches. The CDR3 runs to 17 residues. Germline V CDR1 and CDR2: MNHEY, SMNVEV (reference sequence). The CDR3 reads CASNCWGQGAPPQPQHF. In nucleotides, the CDR3 is TGTGCCAGCAACTGCTGGGGGCAGGGGGCTCCGCCCCAGCCCCAGCATTTT.

This clone was detected once. This rearrangement joins TRBV7-2 to TRBJ2-3; TRBD2 aligns across 14 bases. The CDR3 has 16 amino acids. With 5 bases clipped from V and 6 bases from J, the junction kept 7 bases outside the gene matches. Looked up from germline, CDR1 is SGHTA and CDR2 is FQGNSA. The DNA of the CDR3 is TGTGCCAGCAGCCAGGGACTAGCGGGAGCTGGGGATACGCAGTATTTT. Its protein product is CASSQGLAGAGDTQYF. Complete variable domain (other parts from reference TRBV7-2 and TRBJ2-3): GAGVSQSPSNKVTEKGKDVELRCDPISGHTALYWYRQSLGQGLEFLIYFQGNSAPDKSGLPSDRFSAERTGGSVSTLTIQRTQQEDSAVYLCASSQGLAGAGDTQYFGPGTRLTVL.

The CDR3 region is CASSLGGASTEAFF. In DNA, the CDR3 is TGTGCCAGCAGTTTAGGGGGGGCATCCACTGAAGCTTTCTTT. This chain connects TRBV28 to TRBJ1-1; tentative D call: TRBD1 (6 bases). With 2 bases removed from V and 4 bases from J, the gap between germline ends came to 11 bases. CDR3 size: 14 residues. Germline assignment: CDR1 MDHEN and CDR2 SYDVKM.

V is TRBV27 and J is TRBJ1-6; tentatively, D is TRBD1 (5 bases). The CDR3 runs 17 residues. Per the germline V gene, CDR1 is MNHEY and CDR2 is SMNVEV (reference sequence). V lost 5 bases and J 9 bases, leaving 23 bases between the germline ends. The CDR3 sequence: CASSGSTQGGLRSPLHF. Written as DNA, the CDR3 is TGTGCCAGCAGTGGTTCAACCCAGGGTGGGTTACGTTCACCCCTCCACTTT.

The chain combines TRBV4-1 with TRBJ1-5; tentatively, D is TRBD1 (5 bases). Germline-derived CDR1 and CDR2 are MGHRA and YSYEKL. Trimming shortened V by 4 bases and J by 6 bases, and 19 bases separated the two germline ends. The CDR3 loop spans 16 amino acids. Here the CDR3 reads CASSPMLGGLAQPQHF. DNA of the CDR3: TGCGCCAGCAGCCCCATGCTGGGGGGTCTGGCTCAGCCCCAGCATTTT.

This clone was recorded a few times. The chain carries TRBV28 and TRBJ1-4; D might be TRBD1 (6 bases). V lost 8 bases, J lost 10 bases, and 14 bases lay in between. Germline V gene lookup returns CDR1 MDHEN and CDR2 SYDVKM. The CDR3 has 12 residues. The CDR3 region is CASSGTLGKLFF. The CDR3 bases are TGTGCCAGCTCCGGGACACTTGGAAAACTGTTTTTT. The whole variable domain, filled in from reference TRBV28 and TRBJ1-4, reads DVKVTQSSRYLVKRTGEKVFLECVQDMDHENMFWYRQDPGLGLRLIYFSYDVKMKEKGDIPEGYSVSREKKERFSLILESASTNQTSMYLCASSGTLGKLFFGSGTQLSVL.

The chain combines TRBV6-5 with TRBJ1-2; tentative D call: TRBD1 (5 bases). The CDR3 covers 16 residues. Trimming shortened V by 2 bases and J by 7 bases, and 20 bases separated the two germline ends. Germline V CDR1 and CDR2: MNHEY, SVGAGI. CDR3 nucleotide sequence: TGTGCCAGCAGTTACGTGTCCCCGGGGCAGGGAGGTGGCTACACCTTC. Translated, it gives CASSYVSPGQGGGYTF.

In DNA form, the CDR3 reads TGTGCCAGTCAACACCGCCTCGAGCAGTACTTC. Residues: CASQHRLEQYF. The chain combines TRBV28 with TRBJ2-7; no clear D gene. The ends were cut back, 9 bases at V and 6 bases at J, with 12 bases in the middle. Germline V gene data show CDR1 as MDHEN and CDR2 as SYDVKM. The CDR3 is 11 residues long.

The rearrangement uses TRBV19 and TRBJ1-3; TRBD1 agrees at 8 bases. The germline V gene encodes CDR1 LNHDA and CDR2 SQIVND (reference sequence). After removal of 10 bases from V and 0 bases from J, the junction contained 11 bases not matched to a gene. This CDR3 has 16 residues. Written as DNA, the CDR3 is TGTGCCACCTCACTCCCGACAGGGGTCTCTGGAAACACCATATATTTT. Protein sequence: CATSLPTGVSGNTIYF. Full variable domain (remainder filled in from reference TRBV19 and TRBJ1-3): DGGITQSPKYLFRKEGQNVTLSCEQNLNHDAMYWYRQDPGQGLRLIYYSQIVNDFQKGDIAEGYSVSREKKESFPLTVTSAQKNPTAFYLCATSLPTGVSGNTIYFGEGSWLTVV.

This clone showed up just a few times. The CDR3 DNA follows: TGCGCCAGCAGTGAAGGACAGCCGAATTCACCCCTCCACTTT. It encodes CASSEGQPNSPLHF. This chain joins TRBV10-1 and TRBJ1-6, with D possibly matching TRBD1 (6 bases). The germline gives CDR1 WNHNN, CDR2 SYGVQD (reference sequence). CDR3 length: 14 amino acids. V lost 3 bases and J 7 bases, leaving 10 bases between the germline ends.

This clone was counted once. This chain uses TRBV7-9 with TRBJ2-2; 7 bases map to TRBD1. CDR3 length: 16 amino acids. The V gene end was trimmed by 5 bases and the J gene end by 1 base; junction bases not matched to a gene: 7. From germline, CDR1 is SEHNR and CDR2 FQNEAQ (reference sequence). CDR3 DNA: TGTGCCAGCAGCAAATCCGGGACAGTGAACACCGGGGAGCTGTTTTTT. This codes for CASSKSGTVNTGELFF.

The V and J genes are TRBV27 and TRBJ2-3; perhaps TRBD2 as D (5 bases). The V end lost 1 base, the J end lost 4 bases, and 12 bases lay between the germline ends. CDR1 and CDR2 from the germline V gene are MNHEY and SMNVEV (reference sequence). This CDR3 contains 15 residues. The CDR3, as DNA: TGTGCCAGCAGTTTATTACATGGAGGCCCAGATACGCAGTATTTT. It specifies CASSLLHGGPDTQYF.

This rearrangement joins TRBV30 to TRBJ1-2; 7 bases align to TRBD1. The germline V gene encodes CDR1 GTSNPN and CDR2 SVGIG (reference sequence). The V gene end was trimmed by 1 base and the J gene end by 8 bases; junction bases not matched to a gene: 10. The CDR3 is made up of 14 amino acids. The CDR3 DNA follows: TGTGCCTGGAGTGCGGCCGCAGGGGGACCCGGCTACACCTTC. Translated: CAWSAAAGGPGYTF.

The chain recombines TRBV14 with TRBJ2-7; a possible D gene is TRBD1 (6 bases). Trimming stripped 3 bases from V and 3 bases from J, with 15 bases between. There are 15 residues in the CDR3. The germline CDR1 and CDR2 sequences are SGHDN and FVKESK. The CDR3 coding sequence is TGTGCCAGCAGCCAGGGGCAGGGGATCGACTACGAGCAGTACTTC. It translates to CASSQGQGIDYEQYF.

J is TRBJ2-5 and V is TRBV4-3; the match to TRBD1 covers 10 bases. CDR1 and CDR2 from the germline V gene are LGHNA and YSLEER. This CDR3 has 16 residues. After removal of 0 bases from V and 4 bases from J, the junction contained 5 bases not matched to a gene. The CDR3 loop reads CASSQEDRGRGETQYF. The DNA of the CDR3 is TGCGCCAGCAGCCAAGAAGACAGGGGGCGGGGAGAGACCCAGTACTTC.

The chain couples TRBV7-9 to TRBJ1-3; no definite D call. The V gene lost 5 bases and the J gene lost 0 bases, with 14 bases spanning the gap. The CDR3 is 16 amino acids. The germline V gene has CDR1 SEHNR and CDR2 FQNEAQ (reference sequence). In nucleotides, the CDR3 is TGTGCCAGCAGCCCGCGGGAGGTTCTCTCTGGAAACACCATATATTTT. Its protein is CASSPREVLSGNTIYF.

This clone was recorded a few times. CDR3 nucleotide sequence: TGTGCCAGCAGCAAAGCGGCCGTTTCCGGGTACTATGGCTACACCTTC. This translates into CASSKAAVSGYYGYTF. The gene calls are TRBV21-1 and TRBJ1-2. TRBV21-1 is designated a pseudogene. This CDR3 contains 16 residues.

The rearrangement links TRBV5-1 to TRBJ1-6, with D perhaps TRBD1 (6 bases). Germline assignment: CDR1 SGHRS and CDR2 YFSETQ. The CDR3 consists of 16 residues. V was cut by 1 base and J by 9 bases, with 17 bases left in between. In DNA, the CDR3 is TGCGCCAGCAGCTTGTCGGGAGGGGGGGCACCTTCACCCCTCCACTTT. It specifies CASSLSGGGAPSPLHF.

This sequence joins TRBV7-3 and TRBJ2-2; D gene unclear. CDR3 length: 13 amino acids. The V end lost 5 bases, the J end lost 6 bases, and 10 bases lay between the germline ends. Germline V lookup: CDR1 SGHTA, CDR2 FQGTGA. The CDR3 coding sequence is TGTGCCAGCAGCCCCCATCGGTCCGGGGAGCTGTTTTTT. Its translation: CASSPHRSGELFF.